This T cell receptor beta chain was identified during a study of Graves' ophthalmopathy and Graves' hyperthyroidism. Germline CDR1 reads MGHDK; CDR2 reads SYGVNS. V lost 7 bases, J lost 6 bases, and 7 bases lay in between. This CDR3 contains 11 residues. TCR beta CDR3 amplification used RNA transcripts. First-round RT-PCR with HTBI primers preceded a second-round multiplex PCR. TCRdb reanalysed the multiplex PCR reads using MiXCR and keeps one entry per CDR3 protein. The data hold over a million distinct CDR3 sequences, with about 38% observed a single time. This clonotype was obtained from an adult man with Graves' hyperthyroidism. J is TRBJ2-1 and V is TRBV25-1, with D uncertain. The sequenced material came from peripheral blood or thyroid tissue (not recorded which). The CDR3 here is CASTNFNEQFF. DNA for the CDR3: TGTGCCAGCACAAACTTCAATGAGCAGTTCTTC.